This T cell receptor (beta chain) was observed in a study of T cells after yellow fever vaccination. Study conclusions and caveats: Contamination by abundant bulk-population clonotypes could be present in FACS-sorted repertoires.

V lost 1 base and J lost 8; bases outside the gene matches: 13. This CDR3 has 17 residues. The V gene's germline CDR1 is ENHRY and CDR2 SYGVKD. This clonotype was detected only a few times. MiXCR, applied by TCRdb to the 5' RACE reads, yields one record per CDR3 protein. The data hold 50,000 or so distinct CDR3 sequences, with less than 8% observed a single time. The sequenced sample was CD8+ T cells not binding an NS4B(214-222) dextramer, sorted from PBMCs, obtained roughly 45 days after the first yellow fever vaccination. This chain joins TRBV10-3 and TRBJ2-1, with 8 bases identical to TRBD1. This sequence was found in a man in his late teens or twenties who received the YFV17D yellow fever vaccine. CDR3 loop: CAISEYVPGQVSHEQFF. In DNA form, the CDR3 reads TGTGCCATCAGTGAGTACGTACCGGGACAGGTAAGCCATGAGCAGTTCTTC.